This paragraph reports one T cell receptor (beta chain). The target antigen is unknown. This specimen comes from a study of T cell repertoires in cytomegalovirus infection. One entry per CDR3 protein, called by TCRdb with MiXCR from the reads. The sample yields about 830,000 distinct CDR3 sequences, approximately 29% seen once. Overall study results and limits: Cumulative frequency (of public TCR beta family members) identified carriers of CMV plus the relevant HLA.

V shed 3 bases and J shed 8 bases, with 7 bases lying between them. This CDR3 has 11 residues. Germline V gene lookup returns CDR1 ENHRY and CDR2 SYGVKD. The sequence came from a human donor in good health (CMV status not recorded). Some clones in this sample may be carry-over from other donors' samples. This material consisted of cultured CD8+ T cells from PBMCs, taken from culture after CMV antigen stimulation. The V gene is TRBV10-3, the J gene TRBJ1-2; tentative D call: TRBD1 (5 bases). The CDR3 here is CAISEHRGYTF. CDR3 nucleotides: TGTGCCATCAGTGAACACAGGGGCTACACCTTC.